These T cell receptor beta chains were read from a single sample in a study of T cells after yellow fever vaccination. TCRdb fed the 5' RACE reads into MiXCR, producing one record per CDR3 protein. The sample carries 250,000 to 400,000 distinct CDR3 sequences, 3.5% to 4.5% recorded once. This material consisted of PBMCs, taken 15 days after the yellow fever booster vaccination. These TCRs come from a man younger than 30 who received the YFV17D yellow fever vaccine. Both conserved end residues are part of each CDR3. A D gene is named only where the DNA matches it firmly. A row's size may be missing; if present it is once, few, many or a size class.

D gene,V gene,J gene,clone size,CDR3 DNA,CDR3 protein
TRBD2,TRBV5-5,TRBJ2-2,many,TGTGCCAGCAGCACCTGGGTAGCGGGGGATACCGGGGAGCTGTTTTTT,CASSTWVAGDTGELFF
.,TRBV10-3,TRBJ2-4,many,TGTGCCATCAGTGTGCCGGGACAACACATTCAGTACTTC,CAISVPGQHIQYF
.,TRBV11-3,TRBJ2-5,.,TGTGCCAGCAGCTTAGATCCTAACGCGAAGACCCAGTACTTC,CASSLDPNAKTQYF
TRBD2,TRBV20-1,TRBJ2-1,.,TGCAGTGCTAGAGTCGCTAGCGGGGGGGCCGATGAGCAGTTCTTC,CSARVASGGADEQFF
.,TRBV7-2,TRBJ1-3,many,TGTGCCAGCAGCTTAGTGGCCAGGGAATATGGAAACACCATATATTTT,CASSLVAREYGNTIYF
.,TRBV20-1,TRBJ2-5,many,TGCAGTGCCCCCCCCGACGGGGAGACCCAGTACTTC,CSAPPDGETQYF
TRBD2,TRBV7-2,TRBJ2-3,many,TGTGCCAGCAGCTCCCGGACTAGCGGGGCCACAGATACGCAGTATTTT,CASSSRTSGATDTQYF
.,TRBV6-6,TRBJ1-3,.,TGTGCCAGCTATCCTGGGGCTTCCTCTGGAAACACCATATATTTT,CASYPGASSGNTIYF
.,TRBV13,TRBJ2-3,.,TGTGCCAGCAGCCACACCTCGGGGGGCGGATCAGATACGCAGTATTTT,CASSHTSGGGSDTQYF
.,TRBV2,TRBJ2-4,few,TGTGCCAGCAAGGACTATTCGGACGCAAACATTCAGTACTTC,CASKDYSDANIQYF
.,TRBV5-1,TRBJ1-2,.,TGCGCCAGCAGCTTGGGAGAATTCTATGGCTACACCTTC,CASSLGEFYGYTF
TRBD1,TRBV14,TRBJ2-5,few,TGTGCCAGCAGCCTAGACCCCGGGACAGGAGAGACCCAGTACTTC,CASSLDPGTGETQYF
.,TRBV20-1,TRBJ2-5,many,TGCAGTGCTAGTCCGTTGGCTAGAGAGACCCAGTACTTC,CSASPLARETQYF
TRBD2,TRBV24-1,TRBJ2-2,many,TGTGCCACCAGTGATTTACTAGCGGACACCGGGGAGCTGTTTTTT,CATSDLLADTGELFF
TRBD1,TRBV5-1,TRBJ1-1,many,TGCGCCAGCAGCTTGGGCAGGGGGCATAAGGCCATGAACACTGAAGCTTTCTTT,CASSLGRGHKAMNTEAFF
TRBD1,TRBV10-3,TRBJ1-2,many,TGTGCCATCAGTGAGACGACAGGGAGGAACTATGGCTACACCTTC,CAISETTGRNYGYTF
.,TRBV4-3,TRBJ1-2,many,TGCGCCAGCAGCCAGGGGGGTTTGGCAGCTACTAACTATGGCTACACCTTC,CASSQGGLAATNYGYTF
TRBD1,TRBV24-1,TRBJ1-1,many,TGTGCCACCCCGGACAGGGGGCGCGACACTGAAGCTTTCTTT,CATPDRGRDTEAFF
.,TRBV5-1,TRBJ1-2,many,TGCGCCAGCAGCTTGGGGTACAGGGCCAACTATGGCTACACCTTC,CASSLGYRANYGYTF
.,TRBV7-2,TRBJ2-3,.,TGTGCCAGCAGCTTAGCTCTACAGGGTCAAGCAGATACGCAGTATTTT,CASSLALQGQADTQYF
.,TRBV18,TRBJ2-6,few,TGTGCCAGCTCACCGAGGGCAGCGACCTCTGGGGCCAACGTCCTGACTTTC,CASSPRAATSGANVLTF
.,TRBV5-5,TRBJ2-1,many,TGTGCCAGCAGCTTGGACTATGGGCAGTTCTTC,CASSLDYGQFF
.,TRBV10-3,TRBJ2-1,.,TGTGCCATCAGCCTGACGGACAGTTACAATGAGCAGTTCTTC,CAISLTDSYNEQFF
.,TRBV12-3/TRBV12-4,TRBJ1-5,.,TGTGCCAGCAGTCCCCAAGACGTGGTAGCCAATCAGCCCCAGCATTTT,CASSPQDVVANQPQHF
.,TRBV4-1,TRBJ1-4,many,TGCGCCAGCAGCCATCGTACCGGGGACTTTAATGAAAAACTGTTTTTT,CASSHRTGDFNEKLFF
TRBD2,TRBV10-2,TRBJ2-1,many,TGCGCCAGCAGTCTTAAGCGGGGGCCCCAACGGACGTCCTCCTACAATGAGCAGTTCTTC,CASSLKRGPQRTSSYNEQFF
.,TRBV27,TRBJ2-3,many,TGTGCCAGCAGGACACTAGGTGTGAGGGATACGCAGTATTTT,CASRTLGVRDTQYF
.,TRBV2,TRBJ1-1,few,TGTGCCACCCAGCAGGGGTACTTGAACACTGAAGCTTTCTTT,CATQQGYLNTEAFF
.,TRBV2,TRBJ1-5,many,TGTGCCAGCAGTGTCTACCTAGGGGAGCCCCAGCATTTT,CASSVYLGEPQHF
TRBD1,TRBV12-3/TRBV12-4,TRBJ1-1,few,TGTGCCAGCAGGTACAGGGGAGGGGGCACTGAAGCTTTCTTT,CASRYRGGGTEAFF
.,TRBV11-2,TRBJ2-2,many,TGTGCCAGCAGCCCGCGACTAAACACCGGGGAGCTGTTTTTT,CASSPRLNTGELFF
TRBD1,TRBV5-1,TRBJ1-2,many,TGCGCCAGCAGCCGGGGGGAACCAGGGGGGTCTGGCTACACCTTC,CASSRGEPGGSGYTF
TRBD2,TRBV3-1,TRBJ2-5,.,TGTGCCAGCAGCCAAGGATACCGACTAGCGGGGGGTCCGACCCAAGAGACCCAGTACTTC,CASSQGYRLAGGPTQETQYF
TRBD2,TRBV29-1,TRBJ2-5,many,TGCAGCGTAGCCCCATCCGGGGGGGAAGAGACCCAGTACTTC,CSVAPSGGEETQYF
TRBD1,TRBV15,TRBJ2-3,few,TGTGCCACCTCGGACAGGGTCGAGACAGATACGCAGTATTTT,CATSDRVETDTQYF
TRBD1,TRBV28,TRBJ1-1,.,TGTGCCAGCAGTACTTCTTCAGGGGGCTGGACTGAAGCTTTCTTT,CASSTSSGGWTEAFF
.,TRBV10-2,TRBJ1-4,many,TGCGCCAGCAGTGTAGACAGCCGTGAAAAACTGTTTTTT,CASSVDSREKLFF
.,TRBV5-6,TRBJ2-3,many,TGTGCCAGCAGCTTAAGAGGGGTTTTCACAGATACGCAGTATTTT,CASSLRGVFTDTQYF
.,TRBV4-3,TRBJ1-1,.,TGCGCCAGCAGCCAAGATTTTGCGTCCAGTCCAGCTTTCTTT,CASSQDFASSPAFF
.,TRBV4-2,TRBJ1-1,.,TGTGCCAGCAGCCAAGATGGGGCGGCCATGAACACTGAAGCTTTCTTT,CASSQDGAAMNTEAFF
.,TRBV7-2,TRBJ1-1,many,TGTGCCAGCAGCTTCTGGGGGGTTGGCACTGAAGCTTTCTTT,CASSFWGVGTEAFF
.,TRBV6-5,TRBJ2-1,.,TGTGCCAGCAGTTACTCGAATTTAGGTAGCTCCTACAATGAGCAGTTCTTC,CASSYSNLGSSYNEQFF
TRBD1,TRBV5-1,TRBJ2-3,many,TGCGCCAGCACTCCAGGACAGGGGACAGATACGCAGTATTTT,CASTPGQGTDTQYF
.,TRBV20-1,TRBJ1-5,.,TGCAGTGCTAGAGAACATCCAAATCAGCCCCAGCATTTT,CSAREHPNQPQHF
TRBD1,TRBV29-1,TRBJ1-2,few,TGCAGCGTTGAGCGATATGGGACAGGGCGGGACTTGAGGGGCTACACCTTC,CSVERYGTGRDLRGYTF
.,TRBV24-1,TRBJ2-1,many,TGTGCCACCAGTGATTCCCTCCCGGGTGAGCAGTTCTTC,CATSDSLPGEQFF
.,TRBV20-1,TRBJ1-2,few,TGCAGTGCAACGGGAGGGGGTTTCTATGGCTACACCTTC,CSATGGGFYGYTF